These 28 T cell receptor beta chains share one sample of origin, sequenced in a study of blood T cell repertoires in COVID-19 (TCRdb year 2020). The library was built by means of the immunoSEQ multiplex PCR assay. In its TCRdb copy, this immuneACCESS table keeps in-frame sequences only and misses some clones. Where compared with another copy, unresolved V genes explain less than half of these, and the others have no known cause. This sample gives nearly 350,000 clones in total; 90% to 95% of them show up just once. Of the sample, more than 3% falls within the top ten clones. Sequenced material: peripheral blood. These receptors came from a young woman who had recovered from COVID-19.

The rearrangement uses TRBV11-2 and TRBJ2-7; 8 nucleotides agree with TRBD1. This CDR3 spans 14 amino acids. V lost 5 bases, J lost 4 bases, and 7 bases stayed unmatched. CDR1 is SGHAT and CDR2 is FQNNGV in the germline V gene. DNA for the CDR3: TGTGCCAGCAGCCCACTTCAGGGGGCTTACGAGCAGTACGTC. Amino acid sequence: CASSPLQGAYEQYV.

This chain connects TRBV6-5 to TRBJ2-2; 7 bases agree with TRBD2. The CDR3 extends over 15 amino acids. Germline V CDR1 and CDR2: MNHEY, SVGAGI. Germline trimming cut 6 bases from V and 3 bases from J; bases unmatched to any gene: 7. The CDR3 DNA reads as TGTGCCAGCAGCAAAGCGGGAAGGGACACCGGGGAGCTGTTTTTT. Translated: CASSKAGRDTGELFF.

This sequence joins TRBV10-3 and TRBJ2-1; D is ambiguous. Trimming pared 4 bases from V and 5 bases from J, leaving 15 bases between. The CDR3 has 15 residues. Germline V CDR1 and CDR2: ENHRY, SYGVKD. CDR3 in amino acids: CAISGKEAIDNEQFF. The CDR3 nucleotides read TGTGCCATCAGTGGAAAAGAGGCCATTGACAATGAGCAGTTCTTC.

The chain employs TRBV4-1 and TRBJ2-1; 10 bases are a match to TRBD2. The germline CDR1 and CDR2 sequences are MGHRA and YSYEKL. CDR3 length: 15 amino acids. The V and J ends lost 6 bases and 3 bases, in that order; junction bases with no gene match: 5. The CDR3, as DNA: TGCGCCAGCAGGAAAGGACTAGCGGACTACAATGAGCAGTTCTTC. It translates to CASRKGLADYNEQFF.

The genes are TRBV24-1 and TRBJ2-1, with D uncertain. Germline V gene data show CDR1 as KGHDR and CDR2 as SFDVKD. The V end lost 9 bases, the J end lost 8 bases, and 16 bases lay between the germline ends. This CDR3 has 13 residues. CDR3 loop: CATSGPSRHEQFF. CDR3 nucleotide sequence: TGTGCCACCTCCGGCCCTAGTCGCCATGAGCAGTTCTTC.

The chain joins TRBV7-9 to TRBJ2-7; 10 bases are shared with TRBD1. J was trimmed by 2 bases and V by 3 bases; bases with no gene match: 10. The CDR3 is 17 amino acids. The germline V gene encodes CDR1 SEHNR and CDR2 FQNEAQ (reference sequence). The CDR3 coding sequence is TGTGCCAGCAGCTTGGGACAGGGGATCGGGGCCCCCTACGAGCAGTACGTC. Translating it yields CASSLGQGIGAPYEQYV.

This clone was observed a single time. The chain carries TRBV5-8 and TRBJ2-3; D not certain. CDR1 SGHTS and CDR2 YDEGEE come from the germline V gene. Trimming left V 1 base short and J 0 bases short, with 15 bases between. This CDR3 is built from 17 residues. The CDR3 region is CASSLFLGDSSTDTQYF. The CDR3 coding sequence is TGTGCCAGCAGCTTGTTTCTCGGAGACTCTAGCACAGATACGCAGTATTTT. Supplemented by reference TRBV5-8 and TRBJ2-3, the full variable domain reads EAGVTQSPTHLIKTRGQQATLRCSPISGHTSVYWYQQALGLGLQFLLWYDEGEERNRGNFPPRFSGRQFPNYSSELNVNALELEDSALYLCASSLFLGDSSTDTQYFGPGTRLTVL.

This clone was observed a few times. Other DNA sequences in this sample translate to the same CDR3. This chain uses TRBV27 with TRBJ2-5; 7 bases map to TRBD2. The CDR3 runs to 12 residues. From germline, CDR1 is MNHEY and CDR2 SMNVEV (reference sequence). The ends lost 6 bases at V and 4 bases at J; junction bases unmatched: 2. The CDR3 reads CASRGGSETQYF. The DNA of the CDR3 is TGTGCCAGCAGGGGGGGGTCAGAGACCCAGTACTTC.

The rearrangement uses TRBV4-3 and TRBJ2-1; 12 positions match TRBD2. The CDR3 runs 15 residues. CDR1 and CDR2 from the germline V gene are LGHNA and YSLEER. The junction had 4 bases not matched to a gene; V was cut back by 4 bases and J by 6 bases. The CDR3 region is CASSLGLAGSNEQFF. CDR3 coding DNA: TGCGCCAGCAGCCTGGGACTAGCGGGTTCCAATGAGCAGTTCTTC.

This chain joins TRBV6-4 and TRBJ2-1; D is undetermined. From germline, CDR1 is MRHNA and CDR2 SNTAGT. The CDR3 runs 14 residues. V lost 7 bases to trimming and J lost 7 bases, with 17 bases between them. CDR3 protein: CASISAEPSNEQFF. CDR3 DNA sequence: TGTGCCAGCATTTCCGCGGAGCCTAGTAATGAGCAGTTCTTC.

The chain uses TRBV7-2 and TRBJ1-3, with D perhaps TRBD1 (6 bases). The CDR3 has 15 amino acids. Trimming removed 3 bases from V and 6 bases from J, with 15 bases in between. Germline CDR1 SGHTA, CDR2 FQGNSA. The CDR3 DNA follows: TGTGCCAGCAGCTTCGGACAGAGCTGGGAAAACACCATATATTTT. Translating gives CASSFGQSWENTIYF.

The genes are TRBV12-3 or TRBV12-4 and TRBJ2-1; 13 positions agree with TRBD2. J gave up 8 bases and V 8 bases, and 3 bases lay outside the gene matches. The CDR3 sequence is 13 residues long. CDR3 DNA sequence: TGTGCCAGCGGACTAGCGGGAGTTGATGAGCAGTTCTTC. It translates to CASGLAGVDEQFF.

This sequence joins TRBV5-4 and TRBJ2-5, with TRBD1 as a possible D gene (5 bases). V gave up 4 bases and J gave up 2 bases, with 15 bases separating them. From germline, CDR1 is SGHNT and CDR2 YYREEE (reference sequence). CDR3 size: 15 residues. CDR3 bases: TGTGCCAGCAGCCGACCCTCCAGGGCTCAAGAGACCCAGTACTTC. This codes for CASSRPSRAQETQYF. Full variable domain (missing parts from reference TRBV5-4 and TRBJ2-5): ETGVTQSPTHLIKTRGQQVTLRCSSQSGHNTVSWYQQALGQGPQFIFQYYREEENGRGNFPPRFSGLQFPNYSSELNVNALELDDSALYLCASSRPSRAQETQYFGPGTRLLVL.

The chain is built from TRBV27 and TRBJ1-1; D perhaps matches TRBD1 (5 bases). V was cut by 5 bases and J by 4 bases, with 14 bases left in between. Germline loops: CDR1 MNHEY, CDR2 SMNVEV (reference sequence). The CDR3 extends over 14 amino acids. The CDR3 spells CASSGGAWVTEAFF. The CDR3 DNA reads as TGTGCCAGCAGTGGAGGGGCGTGGGTCACTGAAGCTTTCTTT.

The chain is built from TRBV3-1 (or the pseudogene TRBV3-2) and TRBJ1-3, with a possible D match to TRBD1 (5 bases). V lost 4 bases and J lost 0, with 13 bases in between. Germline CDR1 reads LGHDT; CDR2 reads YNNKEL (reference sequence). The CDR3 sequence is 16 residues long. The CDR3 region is CASSPRDSYSGNTIYF. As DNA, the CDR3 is TGTGCCAGCAGCCCTAGAGACAGCTACTCTGGAAACACCATATATTTT.

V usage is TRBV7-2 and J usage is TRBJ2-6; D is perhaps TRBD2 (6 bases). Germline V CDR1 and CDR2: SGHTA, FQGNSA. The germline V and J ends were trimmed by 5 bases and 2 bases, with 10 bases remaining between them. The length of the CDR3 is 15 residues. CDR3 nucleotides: TGTGCCAGCAGCCCAAGACTAGCTGGGGCCAACGTCCTGACTTTC. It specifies CASSPRLAGANVLTF.

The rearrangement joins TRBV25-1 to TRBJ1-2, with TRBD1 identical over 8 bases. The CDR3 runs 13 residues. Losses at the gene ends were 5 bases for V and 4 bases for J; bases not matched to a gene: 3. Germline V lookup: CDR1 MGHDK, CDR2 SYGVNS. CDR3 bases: TGTGCCAGCAGTACAGGGGGATCCTATGGCTACACCTTC. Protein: CASSTGGSYGYTF.

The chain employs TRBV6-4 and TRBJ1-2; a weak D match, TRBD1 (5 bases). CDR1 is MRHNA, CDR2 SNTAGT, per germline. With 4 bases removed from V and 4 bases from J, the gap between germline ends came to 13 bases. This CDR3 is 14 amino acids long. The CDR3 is CASSAGHGPYGYTF. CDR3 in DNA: TGTGCCAGCAGTGCCGGACATGGCCCCTATGGCTACACCTTC.

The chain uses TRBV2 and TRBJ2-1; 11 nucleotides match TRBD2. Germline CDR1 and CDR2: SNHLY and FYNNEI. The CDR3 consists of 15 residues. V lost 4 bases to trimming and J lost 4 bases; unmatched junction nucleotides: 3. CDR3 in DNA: TGTGCCAGCAGTGGACTAGCGGGATCATACAATGAGCAGTTCTTC. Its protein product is CASSGLAGSYNEQFF.

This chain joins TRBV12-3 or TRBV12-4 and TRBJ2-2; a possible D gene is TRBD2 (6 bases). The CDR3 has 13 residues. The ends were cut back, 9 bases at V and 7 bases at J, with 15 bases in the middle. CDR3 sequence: CASYGFSGGELFF. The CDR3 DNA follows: TGTGCCAGTTACGGGTTTAGCGGCGGGGAGCTGTTTTTT.

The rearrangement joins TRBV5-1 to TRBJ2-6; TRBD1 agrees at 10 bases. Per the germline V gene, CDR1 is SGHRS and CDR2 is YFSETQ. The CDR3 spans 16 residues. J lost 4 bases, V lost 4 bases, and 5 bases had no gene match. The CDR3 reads CASSLDRGAGANVLTF. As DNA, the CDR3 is TGCGCCAGCAGCCTGGACAGGGGGGCAGGGGCCAACGTCCTGACTTTC.

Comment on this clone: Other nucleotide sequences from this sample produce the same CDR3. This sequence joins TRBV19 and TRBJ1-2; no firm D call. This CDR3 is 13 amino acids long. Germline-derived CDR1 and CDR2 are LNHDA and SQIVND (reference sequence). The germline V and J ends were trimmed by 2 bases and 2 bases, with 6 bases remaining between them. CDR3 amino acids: CASSIRGNYGYTF. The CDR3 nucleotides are TGTGCCAGTAGTATACGCGGGAACTATGGCTACACCTTC.

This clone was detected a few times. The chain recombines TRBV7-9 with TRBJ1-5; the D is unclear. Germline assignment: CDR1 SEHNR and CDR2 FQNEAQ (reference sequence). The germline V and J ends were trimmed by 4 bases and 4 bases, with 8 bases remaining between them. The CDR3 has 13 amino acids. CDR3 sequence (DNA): TGTGCCAGCAGCTCGGGAGCAAATCAGCCCCAGCATTTT. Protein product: CASSSGANQPQHF.

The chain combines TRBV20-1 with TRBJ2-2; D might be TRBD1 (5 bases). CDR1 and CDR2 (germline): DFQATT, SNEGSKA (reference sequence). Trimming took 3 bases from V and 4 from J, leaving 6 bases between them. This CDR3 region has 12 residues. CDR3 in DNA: TGCAGTGCTAGTCAGGGCACCGGGGAGCTGTTTTTT. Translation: CSASQGTGELFF.

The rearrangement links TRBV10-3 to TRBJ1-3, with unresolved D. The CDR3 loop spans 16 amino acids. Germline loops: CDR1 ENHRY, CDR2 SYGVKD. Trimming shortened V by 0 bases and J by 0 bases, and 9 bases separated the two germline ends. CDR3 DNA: TGTGCCATCAGTGAGTCGAGGGCGGACTCTGGAAACACCATATATTTT. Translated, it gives CAISESRADSGNTIYF.

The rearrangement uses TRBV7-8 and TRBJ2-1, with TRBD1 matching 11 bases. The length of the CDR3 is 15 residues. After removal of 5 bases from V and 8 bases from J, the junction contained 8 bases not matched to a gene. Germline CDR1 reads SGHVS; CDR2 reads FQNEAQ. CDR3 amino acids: CASSLWDRGTDEQFF. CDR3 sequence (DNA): TGTGCCAGCAGCCTATGGGACAGGGGGACCGATGAGCAGTTCTTC.

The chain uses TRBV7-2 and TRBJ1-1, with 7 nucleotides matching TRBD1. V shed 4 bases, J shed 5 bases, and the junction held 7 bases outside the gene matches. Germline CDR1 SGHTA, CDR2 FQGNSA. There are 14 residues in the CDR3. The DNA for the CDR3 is TGTGCCAGCAGCTCTCAGAGACAGGGAACTGAAGCTTTCTTT. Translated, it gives CASSSQRQGTEAFF.

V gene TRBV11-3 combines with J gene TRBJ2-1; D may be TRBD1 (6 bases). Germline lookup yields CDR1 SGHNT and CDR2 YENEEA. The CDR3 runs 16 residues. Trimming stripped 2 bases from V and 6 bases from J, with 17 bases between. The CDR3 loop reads CASSLRQVIHSNEQFF. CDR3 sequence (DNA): TGTGCCAGCAGCTTAAGACAGGTGATTCACTCCAATGAGCAGTTCTTC. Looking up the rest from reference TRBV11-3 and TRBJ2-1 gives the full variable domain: EAGVVQSPRYKIIEKKQPVAFWCNPISGHNTLYWYLQNLGQGPELLIRYENEEAVDDSQLPKDRFSAERLKGVDSTLKIQPAELGDSAVYLCASSLRQVIHSNEQFFGPGTRLTVL.